Presented here are 29 T cell receptor beta chains from one specimen sequenced in a study of blood T cells in healthy people across ages. Together with a sample-barcoded 5' primer, a J-beta primer mix was included in a second PCR lasting roughly 6 to 12 cycles. Using its own MiXCR run on the 5' RACE reads, TCRdb lists one record per CDR3 protein. This table holds under 2,000,000 distinct CDR3 sequences, around half found once. Specimen: blood. The receptors derive from a woman aged 40 to 50 in good health.

The chain couples TRBV5-1 to TRBJ2-1, with 12 nucleotides matching TRBD2. Germline V gene data show CDR1 as SGHRS and CDR2 as YFSETQ. CDR3 length equals 16 residues. V was clipped by 2 bases and J by 5 bases; unmatched bases: 5. The CDR3 sequence: CASSLPRLAGDNEQFF. CDR3 nucleotide sequence: TGCGCCAGCAGCTTACCCCGACTAGCGGGGGACAATGAGCAGTTCTTC.

The rearrangement links TRBV6-5 to TRBJ2-7; D remains ambiguous. The CDR3 loop spans 15 amino acids. Germline V CDR1 and CDR2: MNHEY, SVGAGI. V was pared by 6 bases and J by 2 bases, with 17 bases between. The CDR3 region is CASRHTASYPYEQYF. Here the CDR3 DNA reads TGTGCCAGCAGGCATACAGCATCATATCCCTACGAGCAGTACTTC.

The J gene is TRBJ1-2, the V gene TRBV20-1; D gene unclear. CDR3 length: 14 amino acids. V was clipped by 3 bases and J by 0 bases, with 11 bases between them. Germline V gives CDR1 DFQATT, CDR2 SNEGSKA (reference sequence). CDR3 sequence reads: CSASRHLSNYGYTF. In DNA form, the CDR3 reads TGCAGTGCTAGTCGACACCTTTCTAACTATGGCTACACCTTC.

The chain couples TRBV7-2 to TRBJ1-2, with a tentative D call TRBD1 (5 bases). Trimming cost V 5 bases and J 4 bases, with 11 bases left between them. Germline loops: CDR1 SGHTA, CDR2 FQGNSA. This CDR3 is 13 amino acids long. The CDR3 protein is CASSRTRAYGYTF. CDR3 DNA sequence: TGTGCCAGCAGCCGGACCAGGGCCTATGGCTACACCTTC.

As to this clonotype: A junction boundary mismatches the germline segment, possibly from a read error. The chain links TRBV9 to TRBJ2-3, with 9 bases fitting TRBD1. Germline CDR1 reads SGDLS; CDR2 reads YYNGEE. The CDR3 is 18 residues long. The CDR3, as DNA: TGTGTCAGCAGCGTAGATTCTCCGGGACAGGGTTACACAGATACGCAGTATTTT. Its translation is CVSSVDSPGQGYTDTQYF.

This clonotype was recorded at least ten times. Compared with germline, one end of the junction differs, possibly owing to a read error. The rearrangement joins TRBV5-1 to TRBJ1-2; 10 nucleotides align to TRBD1. Per the germline V gene, CDR1 is SGHRS and CDR2 is YFSETQ. The CDR3 consists of 14 residues. CDR3 coding DNA: TGTGCCAGCAGTCCGACAGGGGGCAACTATGGCTACACCTTC. Translating it yields CASSPTGGNYGYTF.

The chain combines TRBV11-2 with TRBJ2-5, with D perhaps TRBD1 (6 bases). This CDR3 contains 16 residues. Trimming took off 1 base at V and 5 bases at J, with 17 bases between the two ends. CDR1 is SGHAT and CDR2 is FQNNGV in the germline V gene. The CDR3 DNA follows: TGTGCCAGCAGCTTAGCCCCGGGCAGGGGCGAGGAGACCCAGTACTTC. It codes for CASSLAPGRGEETQYF. Looking up the rest from reference TRBV11-2 and TRBJ2-5 gives the full variable domain: EAGVAQSPRYKIIEKRQSVAFWCNPISGHATLYWYQQILGQGPKLLIQFQNNGVVDDSQLPKDRFSAERLKGVDSTLKIQPAKLEDSAVYLCASSLAPGRGEETQYFGPGTRLLVL.

CDR3 sequence (DNA): TGTGCCAGCAGCCAAGACCGACAGGGAGGGGCAACGGGGCAGCCCCAGCATTTT. It codes for CASSQDRQGGATGQPQHF. The genes are TRBV3-1 and TRBJ1-5, with TRBD1 identical over 7 bases. The ends lost 0 bases at V and 7 bases at J; junction bases unmatched: 15. CDR3 length: 18 amino acids. Germline V gene lookup returns CDR1 LGHDT and CDR2 YNNKEL (reference sequence).

The chain uses TRBV7-2 and TRBJ1-1, with TRBD1 matching over 9 bases. This CDR3 has 15 amino acids. Germline CDR1 is SGHTA and CDR2 is FQGNSA. The V segment lost 8 bases and the J segment 5 bases; nucleotides outside the gene matches: 12. The CDR3 DNA reads as TGTGCCAGCTGCCGACAACAGGGGGCATGGACTGAAGCTTTCTTT. Residues: CASCRQQGAWTEAFF.

The count of this clonotype is one. V gene TRBV25-1 combines with J gene TRBJ1-2; 7 bases match TRBD1. The CDR3 runs to 15 residues. V gave up 6 bases and J gave up 2 bases; unmatched junction bases: 9. Germline V CDR1 and CDR2: MGHDK, SYGVNS. CDR3 nucleotides: TGTGCCAGCAGCAACCTGGGACAGCCGAACTATGGCTACACCTTC. Amino acids: CASSNLGQPNYGYTF.

The chain couples TRBV20-1 to TRBJ1-6; no clear D. The CDR3 is 14 residues long. From germline, CDR1 is DFQATT and CDR2 SNEGSKA (reference sequence). Trimming took 5 bases from V and 6 from J, leaving 14 bases between them. For the CDR3, the DNA is TGCAGTGCTTCCCCGGGAACTTCTAATTCACCCCTCCACTTT. The encoded protein is CSASPGTSNSPLHF.

This clonotype was seen repeatedly, ten times or more. The genes are TRBV4-2 and TRBJ2-7; 7 positions match TRBD1. V gave up 4 bases and J gave up 3 bases; unmatched junction bases: 3. The CDR3 length is 13 residues. Per germline, CDR1 LGHNA and CDR2 YNFKEQ. CDR3 loop: CASSRGGFYEQYF. The CDR3 nucleotides read TGTGCCAGCAGCCGAGGGGGCTTCTACGAGCAGTACTTC.

This clonotype showed up just a few times. The V gene is TRBV5-1, the J gene TRBJ2-5, with TRBD1 identical over 10 bases. The CDR3 has 18 amino acids. The V gene's germline CDR1 is SGHRS and CDR2 YFSETQ. With V trimmed by 0 bases and J by 0 bases, 8 bases remained unmatched. The CDR3 DNA reads as TGCGCCAGCAGCTTGGGGGCCCAGGACAGGGGGTACCAAGAGACCCAGTACTTC. Amino acid sequence: CASSLGAQDRGYQETQYF.

This chain links TRBV28 with TRBJ2-4, with 8 bases identical to TRBD1. Germline CDR1 is MDHEN and CDR2 is SYDVKM. The CDR3 has 18 amino acids. The V and J ends lost 1 base and 8 bases, in that order; junction bases with no gene match: 16. The CDR3 DNA sequence: TGTGCCAGCAGTTTATCACCCATGGACAGGGTCCAGGGGGACATTCAGTACTTC. Its protein is CASSLSPMDRVQGDIQYF.

This rearrangement joins TRBV4-3 to TRBJ2-5; D perhaps matches TRBD1 (6 bases). The CDR3 covers 13 residues. The V gene lost 3 bases and the J gene lost 11 bases, with 16 bases spanning the gap. Looked up from germline, CDR1 is LGHNA and CDR2 is YSLEER. CDR3 in amino acids: CASSHLQGNEQYF. DNA of the CDR3: TGCGCCAGCAGCCATCTACAGGGCAATGAGCAGTACTTC.

The chain joins TRBV7-2 to TRBJ1-6; TRBD1 is a possible D gene (5 bases). The V and J ends lost 5 bases and 5 bases respectively, with 13 bases between them. This CDR3 contains 15 residues. CDR1 and CDR2 (germline): SGHTA, FQGNSA. The CDR3 loop is CASSPFGGNNSPLHF. The CDR3 region has the DNA TGTGCCAGCAGCCCCTTCGGGGGAAATAATTCACCCCTCCACTTT.

The V call is TRBV27, the J call TRBJ1-6; 11 nucleotides agree with TRBD1. The V gene's germline CDR1 is MNHEY and CDR2 SMNVEV (reference sequence). This CDR3 has 16 amino acids. V trimming: 2 bases; J trimming: 8 bases; junction bases outside the gene matches: 5. For the CDR3, the DNA is TGTGCCAGCAGTTTAGGGACAGGGGGACATGATTCACCCCTCCACTTT. Protein: CASSLGTGGHDSPLHF.

In this sample, this clonotype turned up once. V gene TRBV9 combines with J gene TRBJ2-1; 9 nucleotides match TRBD1. This CDR3 is built from 17 residues. Germline lookup yields CDR1 SGDLS and CDR2 YYNGEE. Unmatched junction bases numbered 9, after V lost 2 bases and J lost 3 bases. The DNA for the CDR3 is TGTGCCAGCAGCGTCGACATCGGGACAGGGCTCTACAATGAGCAGTTCTTC. Translating gives CASSVDIGTGLYNEQFF. The variable domain in full, completed from reference TRBV9 and TRBJ2-1, reads DSGVTQTPKHLITATGQRVTLRCSPRSGDLSVYWYQQSLDQGLQFLIQYYNGEERAKGNILERFSAQQFPDLHSELNLSSLELGDSALYFCASSVDIGTGLYNEQFFGPGTRLTVL.

J is TRBJ1-2 and V is TRBV7-9, with a weak D call TRBD1 (6 bases). There are 14 residues in the CDR3. From germline, CDR1 is SEHNR and CDR2 FQNEAQ (reference sequence). Trimming left V 5 bases short and J 5 bases short, with 15 bases between. The CDR3, as DNA: TGTGCCAGCAGCCCGGGGGCAAGAGAATATGGCTACACCTTC. Translating it yields CASSPGAREYGYTF.

This chain uses TRBV7-2 with TRBJ2-1; D is undetermined. CDR3 length: 12 residues. CDR1 and CDR2 (germline): SGHTA, FQGNSA. Trimming removed 4 bases from V and 8 bases from J, with 9 bases in between. The CDR3 here is CASSSKADEQFF. The CDR3 DNA reads TGTGCCAGCAGCTCTAAGGCAGATGAGCAGTTCTTC.

Details on this clonotype: This may arise from a read error, as a much more abundant clone is one base away. The chain couples TRBV27 to TRBJ2-5, with D perhaps being TRBD1 or TRBD2 (5 bases each). This CDR3 has 13 residues. CDR1 MNHEY and CDR2 SMNVEV come from the germline V gene (reference sequence). Trimming cost V 4 bases and J 5 bases, with 11 bases left between them. The DNA of the CDR3 is TGTGCCAGCAGTTCGTGGGACGGGGAGACCCAGTACTTC. It specifies CASSSWDGETQYF.

The DNA of the CDR3 is TGTGCCAGCAGTTACTCGGGGGGTTCGGGGGAGACCCAGTACTTC. As protein: CASSYSGGSGETQYF. The chain carries TRBV6-5 and TRBJ2-7; D might be TRBD2 (6 bases). The DNA end is more similar to TRBJ2-5, so the J call may be wrong. This CDR3 has 15 amino acids. Germline CDR1 and CDR2: MNHEY and SVGAGI.

This chain joins TRBV2 and TRBJ2-4; no clear D gene. Germline-derived CDR1 and CDR2 are SNHLY and FYNNEI. The CDR3 is 15 residues long. With 6 bases removed from V and 0 bases from J, the gap between germline ends came to 12 bases. CDR3 region: CASRATALAKNIQYF. CDR3 DNA: TGTGCCAGCAGGGCGACGGCACTAGCCAAAAACATTCAGTACTTC.

The J gene is TRBJ2-7, the V gene TRBV7-9; 8 nucleotides match TRBD1. CDR1 is SEHNR, CDR2 FQNEAQ, per germline (reference sequence). The CDR3 covers 16 residues. With 4 bases clipped from V and 5 bases from J, the junction kept 13 bases outside the gene matches. The CDR3 is CASSSATGEWRHEQYF. CDR3 bases: TGTGCCAGCAGCTCTGCGACAGGGGAATGGCGCCACGAGCAGTACTTC.

In its sample, this clonotype was seen a few times. V and J are TRBV7-2 and TRBJ2-3; 9 bases map to TRBD2. This CDR3 is built from 17 residues. Germline CDR1 SGHTA, CDR2 FQGNSA. The J segment lost 6 bases and the V segment lost 8 bases, leaving 18 bases of the junction unmatched. The CDR3 protein is CASGPSRERGVTDTQYF. The DNA for the CDR3 is TGTGCCAGCGGCCCCAGCCGGGAGCGGGGGGTTACGGATACGCAGTATTTT.

This clonotype occurred a few times. CDR3 amino acids: CASSLAGEGLGTDTQYF. CDR3 in DNA: TGCGCCAGCAGCTTGGCCGGAGAGGGACTCGGGACAGATACGCAGTATTTT. The chain is built from TRBV5-1 and TRBJ2-3, with D maybe TRBD2 (6 bases). V gave up 0 bases and J gave up 3 bases, with 17 bases separating them. This CDR3 is built from 17 residues. Per the germline V gene, CDR1 is SGHRS and CDR2 is YFSETQ.

This clonotype was observed a handful of times. The gene calls are TRBV9 and TRBJ2-1; D possibly uses TRBD1 or TRBD2 (6 bases each). This CDR3 spans 16 amino acids. The V end was cut by 4 bases, the J end by 7 bases, with 21 bases between. CDR1 SGDLS and CDR2 YYNGEE come from the germline V gene. In DNA, the CDR3 is TGTGCCAGCAGCCCCCGGCCAGAGGGGGGCCCGAATGAGCAGTTCTTC. Protein: CASSPRPEGGPNEQFF.

The chain uses TRBV5-1 and TRBJ2-3; 9 positions agree with TRBD2. Germline V gene lookup returns CDR1 SGHRS and CDR2 YFSETQ. This CDR3 has 16 amino acids. With V trimmed by 0 bases and J by 2 bases, 4 bases remained unmatched. Here the CDR3 DNA reads TGCGCCAGCAGCTTGGAGTCTAGCGGGGTCACAGATACGCAGTATTTT. This gives the protein CASSLESSGVTDTQYF.

The rearrangement links TRBV27 to TRBJ2-7; D might be TRBD2 (6 bases). V dropped 5 bases and J dropped 8 bases, with 16 bases sitting between them. Germline CDR1 reads MNHEY; CDR2 reads SMNVEV (reference sequence). This CDR3 contains 13 residues. CDR3 nucleotide sequence: TGTGCCAGCAGTCCGCCGGGGGACCCCAAGCAGTACTTC. This translates into CASSPPGDPKQYF.